This T cell receptor beta chain was captured in a study of blood T cell repertoires in COVID-19. Study at large: Some COVID-19 samples were acute and others convalescent; all came from the United States, Italy and Spain.

The length of the CDR3 is 13 residues. Trimming cost V 6 bases and J 7 bases; bases outside gene matches: 5. Looked up from germline, CDR1 is MNHNY and CDR2 is SVGAGI (reference sequence). In the original analysis: From reference gene primer amplification, estimates of nucleated cell counts were derived. Assay: immunoSEQ multiplex PCR; the TCRdb copy retains only in-frame clones and omits some. V and J calls plus clone size are reproduced from that table; the DNA served to infer D and trimming. The sample has some 100,000 clones, around 90% seen once; the top ten hold 5%. Source material: peripheral blood. This sequence was found in a human donor in a cohort sampled during active COVID-19. This rearrangement joins TRBV6-6 to TRBJ1-5; 8 bases map to TRBD1. This CDR3 reads CASRPNRGQPQHF. The DNA for the CDR3 is TGTGCCAGCAGACCCAACAGGGGGCAGCCCCAGCATTTT.